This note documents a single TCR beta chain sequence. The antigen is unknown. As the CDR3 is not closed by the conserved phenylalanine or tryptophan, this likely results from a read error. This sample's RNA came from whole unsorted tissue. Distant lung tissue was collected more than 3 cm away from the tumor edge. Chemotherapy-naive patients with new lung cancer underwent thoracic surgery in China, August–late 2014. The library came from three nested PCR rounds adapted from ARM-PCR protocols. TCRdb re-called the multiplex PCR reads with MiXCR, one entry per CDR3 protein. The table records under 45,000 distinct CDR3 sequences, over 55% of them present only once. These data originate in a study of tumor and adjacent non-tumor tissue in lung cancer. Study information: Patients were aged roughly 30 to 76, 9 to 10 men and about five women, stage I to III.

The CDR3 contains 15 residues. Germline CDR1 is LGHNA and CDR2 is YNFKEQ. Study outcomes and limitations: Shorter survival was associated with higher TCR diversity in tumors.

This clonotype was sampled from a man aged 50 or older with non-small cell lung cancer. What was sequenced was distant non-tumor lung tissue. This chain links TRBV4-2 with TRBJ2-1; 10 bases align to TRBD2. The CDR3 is CARSQGLADYNEQFL. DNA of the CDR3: TGTGCCCGCAGCCAAGGACTAGCGGATTACAATGAGCAGTTCTTA.